The next 27 T cell receptor beta chains were all read from a single sample in a study of blood T cell repertoires in COVID-19. Repertoires were generated with immunoSEQ multiplex PCR, while TCRdb's copy carries only in-frame clones and drops some. The table records around 300,000 clones, around 86% of them present only once. The sequenced material came from PBMCs or T cells enriched from blood (not recorded which). The source of these receptors is a woman in her 40s who had recovered from COVID-19.

The chain links TRBV5-1 to TRBJ2-1; TRBD2 aligns across 12 bases. The V gene's germline CDR1 is SGHRS and CDR2 YFSETQ. This CDR3 contains 20 residues. With V trimmed by 0 bases and J by 0 bases, 10 bases remained unmatched. CDR3 protein: CASSLAGGLAGASSYNEQFF. As DNA, the CDR3 is TGCGCCAGCAGCTTGGCCGGGGGACTAGCGGGCGCAAGCTCCTACAATGAGCAGTTCTTC. Full variable domain (rest looked up from reference TRBV5-1 and TRBJ2-1): KAGVTQTPRYLIKTRGQQVTLSCSPISGHRSVSWYQQTPGQGLQFLFEYFSETQRNKGNFPGRFSGRQFSNSRSEMNVSTLELGDSALYLCASSLAGGLAGASSYNEQFFGPGTRLTVL.

The gene calls are TRBV29-1 and TRBJ2-7; 8 bases are shared with TRBD1. V trimming: 0 bases; J trimming: 3 bases; junction bases outside the gene matches: 10. The length of the CDR3 is 16 residues. CDR1 is SQVTM and CDR2 is ANQGSEA in the germline V gene. CDR3 nucleotide sequence: TGCAGCGTTGAAGAGACGCGACAGGGGTCGGGCTACGAGCAGTACTTC. It encodes CSVEETRQGSGYEQYF.

The chain carries TRBV29-1 and TRBJ1-1; D not certain. This CDR3 has 10 residues. Trimming pared 7 bases from V and 5 bases from J, leaving 8 bases between. Per germline, CDR1 SQVTM and CDR2 ANQGSEA. In DNA form, the CDR3 reads TGCAGCGCCGTAATAACTGAAGCTTTCTTT. It codes for CSAVITEAFF.

The rearrangement joins TRBV6-1 to TRBJ1-2; D gene uncertain. Trimming shortened V by 0 bases and J by 7 bases, and 9 bases separated the two germline ends. In germline, CDR1 is MNHNS, CDR2 SASEGT. The CDR3 contains 13 residues. The DNA for the CDR3 is TGTGCCAGCAGTGAAGCGAGGGCAGTTGGCTACACCTTC. Protein sequence: CASSEARAVGYTF.

This chain connects TRBV4-1 to TRBJ2-1; TRBD2 agrees at 13 bases. The CDR3 is made up of 17 amino acids. Trimming at V came to 0 bases and at J to 12 bases, leaving 11 bases not matched to a gene. Germline assignment: CDR1 MGHRA and CDR2 YSYEKL. The CDR3 spells CASSQEWTSGGRRGQFF. The CDR3 DNA reads as TGCGCCAGCAGCCAAGAATGGACTAGCGGGGGCCGCCGGGGGCAGTTCTTC.

The chain joins TRBV6-5 to TRBJ1-2; the match to TRBD1 covers 7 bases. The V gene's germline CDR1 is MNHEY and CDR2 SVGAGI. V gave up 10 bases and J gave up 5 bases; unmatched junction bases: 13. The CDR3 extends over 14 amino acids. The CDR3 loop reads CAIETGTAPYGYTF. The CDR3 nucleotides are TGTGCCATCGAAACCGGGACAGCCCCTTATGGCTACACCTTC.

The chain links TRBV20-1 to TRBJ2-1; 11 bases are shared with TRBD2. Germline-derived CDR1 and CDR2 are DFQATT and SNEGSKA (reference sequence). With 3 bases clipped from V and 9 bases from J, the junction kept 7 bases outside the gene matches. The CDR3 is made up of 14 amino acids. The CDR3 here is CSASLAGGPREQFF. CDR3 coding DNA: TGCAGTGCTAGTCTAGCGGGGGGCCCGCGTGAGCAGTTCTTC.

The CDR3 bases are TGTGCCAGCACCAAGGGACTAGCGGGCCCCGATACGCAGTATTTT. Its translation is CASTKGLAGPDTQYF. V usage is TRBV2 and J usage is TRBJ2-3; 12 bases match TRBD2. CDR1 SNHLY and CDR2 FYNNEI come from the germline V gene. V shed 7 bases, J shed 6 bases, and the junction held 8 bases outside the gene matches. This CDR3 comprises 15 residues.

The V call is TRBV9, the J call TRBJ2-7, with D possibly TRBD2 on 5 matching bases. The CDR3 is 15 amino acids. Germline assignment: CDR1 SGDLS and CDR2 YYNGEE. The V and J ends lost 0 bases and 2 bases respectively, with 12 bases between them. The DNA of the CDR3 is TGTGCCAGCAGCGTAGGGAAGGGAGTCCCCTACGAGCAGTACTTC. Translating gives CASSVGKGVPYEQYF.

DNA of the CDR3: TGTGCCAGCAGTTCCCCACAAAGTGGGGGGAATAGTGAAGCTTTCTTT. Translating it yields CASSSPQSGGNSEAFF. The rearrangement uses TRBV6-6 and TRBJ1-1; D possibly corresponds to TRBD1 (5 bases). V gave up 4 bases and J gave up 7 bases, with 22 bases separating them. This CDR3 spans 16 amino acids. Germline CDR1 MNHNY, CDR2 SVGAGI (reference sequence).

The chain is built from TRBV27 and TRBJ1-1; TRBD1 agrees at 9 bases. This CDR3 has 17 amino acids. The trim removed 5 bases at V and 5 bases at J, leaving 15 bases unmatched. In germline, CDR1 is MNHEY, CDR2 SMNVEV (reference sequence). As DNA, the CDR3 is TGTGCCAGCAGTGCCATACCGGGACAGGGTGGCGGTACTGAAGCTTTCTTT. As protein: CASSAIPGQGGGTEAFF.

The chain combines TRBV19 with TRBJ2-5; possible D gene TRBD2, 6 bases. This CDR3 is 17 amino acids long. Germline V lookup: CDR1 LNHDA, CDR2 SQIVND (reference sequence). Trimming shortened V by 6 bases and J by 2 bases, and 22 bases separated the two germline ends. CDR3: CASSAREVGRRQETQYF. Written as DNA, the CDR3 is TGTGCCAGTAGCGCCAGGGAGGTCGGGAGACGACAAGAGACCCAGTACTTC.

This sequence joins TRBV3-1 (or the pseudogene TRBV3-2) and TRBJ2-3, with no clear D. This CDR3 region has 14 residues. The V gene's germline CDR1 is LGHDT and CDR2 YNNKEL (reference sequence). Deletions cut 2 bases from V and 0 bases from J, with 6 bases between. CDR3 sequence reads: CASSQLSSTDTQYF. The CDR3 DNA follows: TGTGCCAGCAGCCAATTGTCTAGCACAGATACGCAGTATTTT.

The table lists this clone with a count of one. The J gene is TRBJ2-3, the V gene TRBV5-4; 8 bases match TRBD2. The CDR3 contains 15 residues. The junction had 11 bases not matched to a gene; V was cut back by 7 bases and J by 4 bases. Per the germline V gene, CDR1 is SGHNT and CDR2 is YYREEE (reference sequence). CDR3 sequence: CASYDRSGGSDTQYF. In DNA, the CDR3 is TGTGCCAGCTACGACAGAAGCGGGGGATCAGATACGCAGTATTTT.

This clone was found many times. This chain joins TRBV2 and TRBJ1-2; D unclear. Trimming shortened V by 0 bases and J by 8 bases, and 16 bases separated the two germline ends. Per the germline V gene, CDR1 is SNHLY and CDR2 is FYNNEI. CDR3 size: 15 residues. CDR3 in amino acids: CASSEAHVSPSGYTF. CDR3 in DNA: TGTGCCAGCAGTGAAGCACACGTCTCCCCCTCCGGCTACACCTTC.

In this sample, this clone turned up once. V is TRBV4-3 and J is TRBJ2-7; 9 positions agree with TRBD2. This CDR3 has 18 residues. V gave up 0 bases and J gave up 0 bases; unmatched junction bases: 9. Germline V lookup: CDR1 LGHNA, CDR2 YSLEER. The CDR3 protein is CASSQDSFAGGPSYEQYF. CDR3 coding DNA: TGCGCCAGCAGCCAAGACTCATTTGCGGGAGGGCCCTCCTACGAGCAGTACTTC.

The chain couples TRBV18 to TRBJ2-3; 13 positions match TRBD2. Per the germline V gene, CDR1 is KGHSH and CDR2 is LQKENI. This CDR3 contains 17 residues. The junction had 3 bases not matched to a gene; V was cut back by 1 base and J by 2 bases. DNA for the CDR3: TGTGCCAGCTCACCACTTGGACTAGCGGGGGACACAGATACGCAGTATTTT. Encoded protein: CASSPLGLAGDTDTQYF.

The rearrangement joins TRBV27 to TRBJ1-6; unclear D gene. CDR3 size: 14 residues. Germline CDR1 MNHEY, CDR2 SMNVEV (reference sequence). V was clipped by 5 bases and J by 2 bases, with 7 bases between them. The CDR3 reads CASSPRAYNSPLHF. The CDR3 DNA follows: TGTGCCAGCAGTCCGCGGGCCTATAATTCACCCCTCCACTTT.

V and J are TRBV5-6 and TRBJ1-1; no firm D call. The CDR3 consists of 14 residues. The V gene's germline CDR1 is SGHDT and CDR2 YYEEEE. The germline V and J ends were trimmed by 0 bases and 4 bases, with 10 bases remaining between them. In DNA form, the CDR3 reads TGTGCCAGCAGCTTGGGTTTCCTGAGCACTGAAGCTTTCTTT. Its translation: CASSLGFLSTEAFF.

This chain uses TRBV25-1 with TRBJ2-2; D remains ambiguous. The V end lost 6 bases, the J end lost 11 bases, and 16 bases lay between the germline ends. The CDR3 has 13 amino acids. The germline CDR1 and CDR2 sequences are MGHDK and SYGVNS. Here the CDR3 DNA reads TGTGCCAGCAGCGAACCCGGGTCAAGAGAGCTGTTTTTT. Encoded protein: CASSEPGSRELFF.

V usage is TRBV19 and J usage is TRBJ2-3; 8 positions agree with TRBD2. This CDR3 is 13 amino acids long. Germline CDR1 and CDR2: LNHDA and SQIVND (reference sequence). Trimming at V came to 10 bases and at J to 5 bases, leaving 8 bases not matched to a gene. CDR3 sequence: CATGGAAVDTQYF. For the CDR3, the DNA is TGTGCCACCGGGGGGGCCGCCGTAGATACGCAGTATTTT.

The chain carries TRBV11-3 and TRBJ1-1; 7 bases agree with TRBD1. J lost 1 base, V lost 5 bases, and 7 bases had no gene match. CDR3 length equals 15 residues. Germline V lookup: CDR1 SGHNT, CDR2 YENEEA. The chain's CDR3 is CASSIAGTENTEAFF. The CDR3 nucleotides read TGTGCCAGCAGCATAGCCGGGACAGAGAACACTGAAGCTTTCTTT.

The V gene is TRBV5-1, the J gene TRBJ1-4, with D unclear. Trimming removed 7 bases at V and 8 bases at J, with 15 bases between. The CDR3 extends over 13 amino acids. From germline, CDR1 is SGHRS and CDR2 YFSETQ. The CDR3 spells CASARQIGEKLFF. The CDR3 nucleotides read TGCGCCAGCGCTCGGCAAATCGGGGAAAAACTGTTTTTT.

This sequence joins TRBV29-1 and TRBJ2-3, with 11 bases aligning to TRBD1. Per the germline V gene, CDR1 is SQVTM and CDR2 is ANQGSEA. Germline trimming cut 2 bases from V and 6 bases from J; bases unmatched to any gene: 10. The CDR3 has 16 residues. DNA for the CDR3: TGCAGCGTTGAATTGGGGACAGGGGGAGATCTTGATACGCAGTATTTT. It yields the protein CSVELGTGGDLDTQYF.

The V gene is TRBV19, the J gene TRBJ1-5, with 9 bases that match TRBD1. V lost 7 bases and J lost 1; bases outside the gene matches: 5. Germline V gene data show CDR1 as LNHDA and CDR2 as SQIVND (reference sequence). CDR3 length: 15 amino acids. The CDR3: CASNTGQGSNQPQHF. As DNA, the CDR3 is TGTGCCAGTAATACCGGACAGGGGAGCAATCAGCCCCAGCATTTT. Complete variable domain (other parts from reference TRBV19 and TRBJ1-5): DGGITQSPKYLFRKEGQNVTLSCEQNLNHDAMYWYRQDPGQGLRLIYYSQIVNDFQKGDIAEGYSVSREKKESFPLTVTSAQKNPTAFYLCASNTGQGSNQPQHFGDGTRLSIL.

The chain uses TRBV4-3 and TRBJ2-7; 9 bases fit TRBD1. The CDR3 contains 16 residues. Unmatched junction bases numbered 9, after V lost 1 base and J lost 5 bases. The germline V gene has CDR1 LGHNA and CDR2 YSLEER. The CDR3 region is CASSQGQQGAMNEQYF. For the CDR3, the DNA is TGCGCCAGCAGCCAAGGTCAACAGGGGGCGATGAACGAGCAGTACTTC.

This clone was counted a few times. The genes are TRBV19 and TRBJ1-2; no reliable D call. Between the trimmed V and J ends, which lost 1 base and 7 bases, there was a span of 4 bases. Germline CDR1 LNHDA, CDR2 SQIVND (reference sequence). The CDR3 totals 11 residues. The CDR3 is CASSIAGGYTF. The DNA for the CDR3 is TGTGCCAGTAGTATAGCGGGTGGCTACACCTTC. Supplemented by reference TRBV19 and TRBJ1-2, the full variable domain reads DGGITQSPKYLFRKEGQNVTLSCEQNLNHDAMYWYRQDPGQGLRLIYYSQIVNDFQKGDIAEGYSVSREKKESFPLTVTSAQKNPTAFYLCASSIAGGYTFGSGTRLTVV.